Following are 14 T cell receptor beta chains from one sample sequenced in a study of beta chain features in type 1 diabetes. General study results and limits: Moderate but significant shortening of TCRB CDR3s was recorded in all four CD4+ subsets from Type 1 diabetes patients.

The antigens of these receptors remain unknown. Sequencing targeted expressed TCRB transcripts, as all isolated RNA had been reverse transcribed. Data came from immunoSEQ multiplex PCR; TCRdb stores just in-frame clones and leaves some out. Counted here are a few hundred thousand clones, approximately 15% occurring once; the ten biggest clones make up less than 0.02%. Sequenced sample: naive CD4+ T cells from blood. The receptors were sampled from a man in his late teens or twenties with type 1 diabetes.

The sample holds a few counts of this clone. The rearrangement uses TRBV20-1 and TRBJ2-7, with D hard to call. The CDR3 is 10 amino acids. Germline assignment: CDR1 DFQATT and CDR2 SNEGSKA (reference sequence). With 6 bases removed from V and 3 bases from J, the gap between germline ends came to 6 bases. The CDR3 nucleotides read TGCAGTGCCCAGCGCTACGAGCAGTACTTC. As protein: CSAQRYEQYF.

The genes are TRBV28 and TRBJ2-1; the D is unclear. The CDR3 has 12 amino acids. Deletions cut 3 bases from V and 6 bases from J, with 6 bases between. CDR1 and CDR2 (germline): MDHEN, SYDVKM. CDR3 DNA: TGTGCCAGCAGTTTTTCTCCCAATGAGCAGTTCTTC. Amino acid sequence: CASSFSPNEQFF.

The chain links TRBV4-2 to TRBJ2-3, with 11 bases that match TRBD2. Germline loops: CDR1 LGHNA, CDR2 YNFKEQ. Unmatched junction bases numbered 4, after V lost 2 bases and J lost 0 bases. This CDR3 has 17 residues. CDR3 nucleotides: TGTGCCAGCAGCCAATCTGGGACTAGCGGTAGCACAGATACGCAGTATTTT. Its translation is CASSQSGTSGSTDTQYF.

The chain carries TRBV5-5 and TRBJ2-1, with D possibly matching TRBD2 (6 bases). There are 15 residues in the CDR3. V was clipped by 1 base and J by 4 bases, with 12 bases between them. Looked up from germline, CDR1 is SGHKS and CDR2 is YYEKEE (reference sequence). CDR3 DNA sequence: TGTGCCAGCAGCTTGTGGGCTAGCGATTACAATGAGCAGTTCTTC. Translated: CASSLWASDYNEQFF.

The chain couples TRBV2 to TRBJ2-6; no definite D call. V gave up 3 bases and J gave up 0 bases, with 6 bases separating them. This CDR3 region has 15 residues. CDR1 and CDR2 from the germline V gene are SNHLY and FYNNEI. CDR3 sequence reads: CASSDGFSGANVLTF. CDR3 sequence (DNA): TGTGCCAGCAGTGACGGTTTCTCTGGGGCCAACGTCCTGACTTTC.

The V call is TRBV5-4, the J call TRBJ1-6, with TRBD1 identical over 11 bases. The CDR3 has 15 amino acids. V shed 4 bases and J 10 bases; nucleotides not matched to a gene: 7. The germline V gene has CDR1 SGHNT and CDR2 YYREEE (reference sequence). The CDR3 nucleotides read TGTGCCAGCAGCCTTGGGGACAGGGGGTACTCACCCCTCCACTTT. This encodes CASSLGDRGYSPLHF.

This chain joins TRBV11-2 and TRBJ2-1; TRBD2 agrees at 9 bases. This CDR3 is built from 15 residues. Germline V gene sequence: CDR1 SGHAT, CDR2 FQNNGV. Trimming removed 3 bases from V and 7 bases from J; junction bases left unmatched: 7. The CDR3 is CASSFRGRAENEQFF. In DNA form, the CDR3 reads TGTGCCAGCAGCTTTCGCGGGAGGGCCGAAAATGAGCAGTTCTTC.

The V call is TRBV4-1, the J call TRBJ2-7, with D possibly TRBD2 on 5 matching bases. Per the germline V gene, CDR1 is MGHRA and CDR2 is YSYEKL. Trimming removed 2 bases at V and 2 bases at J, with 10 bases between. The CDR3 extends over 14 amino acids. CDR3 residues: CASSQPHGAYEQYF. CDR3 in DNA: TGCGCCAGCAGCCAACCCCACGGGGCCTACGAGCAGTACTTC.

There are a few counts of this clone. This chain joins TRBV7-2 and TRBJ2-1, with 8 bases matching TRBD2. The length of the CDR3 is 14 residues. The junction had 10 bases not matched to a gene; V was cut back by 2 bases and J by 13 bases. CDR1 and CDR2 from the germline V gene are SGHTA and FQGNSA. DNA for the CDR3: TGTGCCAGCAGCTTAATTAGCGGGACACAAAATCAGTTCTTC. Protein product: CASSLISGTQNQFF.

This clone has more than one count but fewer than ten. The genes are TRBV18 and TRBJ2-3; D perhaps matches TRBD1 (5 bases). The CDR3 totals 14 residues. Trimming pared 1 base from V and 2 bases from J, leaving 7 bases between. Germline assignment: CDR1 KGHSH and CDR2 LQKENI. CDR3 residues: CASSPQGFTDTQYF. The CDR3 bases are TGTGCCAGCTCACCACAGGGGTTCACAGATACGCAGTATTTT. The entire variable domain, with the rest obtained from reference TRBV18 and TRBJ2-3, is as follows: NAGVMQNPRHLVRRRGQEARLRCSPMKGHSHVYWYRQLPEEGLKFMVYLQKENIIDESGMPKERFSAEFPKEGPSILRIQQVVRGDSAAYFCASSPQGFTDTQYFGPGTRLTVL.

This clone has a handful of counts. The chain joins TRBV5-1 to TRBJ1-1; D not certain. This CDR3 is built from 14 residues. Germline loops: CDR1 SGHRS, CDR2 YFSETQ. V lost 1 base and J lost 3, with 10 bases in between. The CDR3 here is CASSLPERHTEAFF. The CDR3 bases are TGCGCCAGCAGCTTGCCTGAGAGGCACACTGAAGCTTTCTTT.

The chain employs TRBV30 and TRBJ2-2, with 10 nucleotides matching TRBD2. Losses at the gene ends were 1 base for V and 4 bases for J; bases not matched to a gene: 9. The CDR3 consists of 17 residues. CDR1 GTSNPN and CDR2 SVGIG come from the germline V gene (reference sequence). The CDR3, as DNA: TGTGCCTGGAGTGGGGTCCGGACTAGCGGAGTCACCGGGGAGCTGTTTTTT. Protein product: CAWSGVRTSGVTGELFF.

This clone occurred a few times. CDR3 coding DNA: TGTGCCAGCAGCTTAGGAGCCGCTGGCGGGAGAACCTACGAGCAGTACTTC. This gives the protein CASSLGAAGGRTYEQYF. The rearrangement links TRBV7-9 to TRBJ2-7; 7 positions agree with TRBD2. The CDR3 has 17 residues. J was trimmed by 2 bases and V by 1 base; bases with no gene match: 11. In germline, CDR1 is SEHNR, CDR2 FQNEAQ (reference sequence).

This clone was seen a few times. The chain couples TRBV19 to TRBJ2-5; 10 bases are a match to TRBD1. Per germline, CDR1 LNHDA and CDR2 SQIVND (reference sequence). V gave up 5 bases and J gave up 6 bases; unmatched junction bases: 9. The CDR3 runs 15 residues. The CDR3 region is CASSPRGQGRKTQYF. DNA for the CDR3: TGTGCCAGTAGTCCCAGGGGACAGGGGCGGAAGACCCAGTACTTC.